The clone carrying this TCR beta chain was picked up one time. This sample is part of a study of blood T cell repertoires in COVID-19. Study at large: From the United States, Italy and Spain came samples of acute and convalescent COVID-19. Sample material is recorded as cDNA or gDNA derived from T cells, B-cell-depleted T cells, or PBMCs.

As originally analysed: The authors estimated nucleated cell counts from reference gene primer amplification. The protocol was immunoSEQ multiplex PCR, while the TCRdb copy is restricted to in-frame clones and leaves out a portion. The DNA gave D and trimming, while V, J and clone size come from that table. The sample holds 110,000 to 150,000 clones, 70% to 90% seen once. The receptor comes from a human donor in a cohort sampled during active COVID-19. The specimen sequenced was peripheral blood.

CDR3 region: CSVHQGAGNEKLFF. The CDR3, as DNA: TGCAGCGTGCACCAGGGGGCGGGTAATGAAAAACTGTTTTTT. V is TRBV29-1 and J is TRBJ1-4, with 8 bases fitting TRBD1. CDR3 length: 14 amino acids. V lost 6 bases, J lost 4 bases, and 7 bases stayed unmatched. The germline V gene encodes CDR1 SQVTM and CDR2 ANQGSEA. Based on the CDR3 plus reference TRBV29-1 and TRBJ1-4, the full variable domain is SAVISQKPSRDICQRGTSLTIQCQVDSQVTMMFWYRQQPGQSLTLIATANQGSEATYESGFVIDKFPISRPNLTFSTLTVSNMSPEDSSIYLCSVHQGAGNEKLFFGSGTQLSVL.